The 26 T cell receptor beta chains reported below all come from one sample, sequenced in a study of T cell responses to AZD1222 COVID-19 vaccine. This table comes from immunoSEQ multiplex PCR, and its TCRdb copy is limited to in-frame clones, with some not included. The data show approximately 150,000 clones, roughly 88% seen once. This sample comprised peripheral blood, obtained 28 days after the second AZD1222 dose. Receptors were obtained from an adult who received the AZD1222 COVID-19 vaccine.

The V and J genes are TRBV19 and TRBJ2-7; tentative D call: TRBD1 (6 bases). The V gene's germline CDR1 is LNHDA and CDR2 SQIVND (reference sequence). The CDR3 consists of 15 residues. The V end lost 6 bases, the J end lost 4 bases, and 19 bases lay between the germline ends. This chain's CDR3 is CASSPGLGAFYEQYF. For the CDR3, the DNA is TGTGCCAGTAGCCCCGGACTGGGGGCCTTTTACGAGCAGTACTTC.

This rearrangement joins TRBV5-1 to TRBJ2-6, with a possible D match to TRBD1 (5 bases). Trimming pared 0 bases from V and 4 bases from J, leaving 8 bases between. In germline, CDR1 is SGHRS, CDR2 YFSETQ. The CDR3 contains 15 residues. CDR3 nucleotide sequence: TGCGCCAGCAGCTTGGCCCAGGGAGGGGCCAACGTCCTGACTTTC. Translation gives CASSLAQGGANVLTF.

This CDR3 reads CASSYSGLAETQYF. The CDR3 DNA follows: TGTGCCAGCAGTTACTCGGGACTAGCGGAGACCCAGTACTTC. The chain uses TRBV6-2 or TRBV6-3 and TRBJ2-5; 10 positions match TRBD2. The germline V gene has CDR1 MNHEY and CDR2 SVGEGT. The trim removed 0 bases at V and 5 bases at J, leaving 0 bases unmatched. The CDR3 consists of 14 residues.

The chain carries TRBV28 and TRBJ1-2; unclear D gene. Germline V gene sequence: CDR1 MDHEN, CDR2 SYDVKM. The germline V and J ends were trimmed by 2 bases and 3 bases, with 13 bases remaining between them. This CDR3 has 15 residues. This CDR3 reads CASSLITRLDYGYTF. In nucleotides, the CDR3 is TGTGCCAGCAGTTTAATAACTCGCCTGGACTATGGCTACACCTTC.

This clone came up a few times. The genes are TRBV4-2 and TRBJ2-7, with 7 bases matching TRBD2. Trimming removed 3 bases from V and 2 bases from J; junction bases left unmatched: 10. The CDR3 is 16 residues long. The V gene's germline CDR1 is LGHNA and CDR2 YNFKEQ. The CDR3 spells CASSQSLAAGAYEQYF. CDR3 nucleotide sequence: TGTGCCAGCAGCCAGAGTCTAGCGGCGGGGGCCTACGAGCAGTACTTC.

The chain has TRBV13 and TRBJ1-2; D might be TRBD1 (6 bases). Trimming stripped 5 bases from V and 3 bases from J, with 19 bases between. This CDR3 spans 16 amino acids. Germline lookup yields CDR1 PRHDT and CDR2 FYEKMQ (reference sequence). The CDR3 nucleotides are TGTGCCAGCAGCCGGTTTAGTGTGGACAGCCACTATGGCTACACCTTC. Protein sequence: CASSRFSVDSHYGYTF.

CDR3 in amino acids: CASSRRPDSYEQYF. The CDR3 region has the DNA TGTGCCAGCAGCCGGAGGCCTGACTCCTACGAGCAGTACTTC. The J gene is TRBJ2-7, the V gene TRBV3-1 (or the pseudogene TRBV3-2); tentatively, D is TRBD2 (5 bases). Germline assignment: CDR1 LGHDT and CDR2 YNNKEL (reference sequence). Trimming took 4 bases from V and 0 from J, leaving 10 bases between them. This CDR3 is 14 amino acids long.

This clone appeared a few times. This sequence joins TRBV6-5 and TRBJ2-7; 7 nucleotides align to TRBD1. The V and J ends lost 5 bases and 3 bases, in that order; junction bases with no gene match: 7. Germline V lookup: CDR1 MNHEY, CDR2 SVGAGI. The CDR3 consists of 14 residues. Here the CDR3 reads CASSTRDSLYEQYF. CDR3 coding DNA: TGTGCCAGCAGTACACGGGACAGCCTCTACGAGCAGTACTTC.

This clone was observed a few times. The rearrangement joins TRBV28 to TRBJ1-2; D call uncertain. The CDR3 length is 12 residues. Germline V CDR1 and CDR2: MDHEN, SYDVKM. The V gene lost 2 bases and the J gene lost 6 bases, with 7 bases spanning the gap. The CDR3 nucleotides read TGTGCCAGCAGTTTAGGGCCGGATGGCTACACCTTC. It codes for CASSLGPDGYTF.

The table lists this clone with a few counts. The CDR3 DNA sequence: TGCGCCAGCAGCCGGTGGCCGGGACAGGACTCTGGAAACACCATATATTTT. Its protein product is CASSRWPGQDSGNTIYF. This chain connects TRBV5-1 to TRBJ1-3; 8 nucleotides agree with TRBD1. J was trimmed by 0 bases and V by 4 bases; bases with no gene match: 9. This CDR3 region has 17 residues. The germline V gene encodes CDR1 SGHRS and CDR2 YFSETQ.

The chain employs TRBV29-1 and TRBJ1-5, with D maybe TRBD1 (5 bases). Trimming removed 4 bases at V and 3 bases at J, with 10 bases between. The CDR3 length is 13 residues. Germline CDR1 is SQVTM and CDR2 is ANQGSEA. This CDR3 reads CSVGGVDNQPQHF. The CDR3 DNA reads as TGCAGCGTTGGGGGGGTAGACAATCAGCCCCAGCATTTT.

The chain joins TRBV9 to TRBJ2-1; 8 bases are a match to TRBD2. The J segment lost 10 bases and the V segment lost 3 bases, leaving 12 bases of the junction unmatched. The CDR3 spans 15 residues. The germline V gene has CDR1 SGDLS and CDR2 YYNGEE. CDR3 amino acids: CASSAGGTSGREQFF. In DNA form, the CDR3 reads TGTGCCAGCAGCGCAGGTGGAACTAGCGGAAGGGAGCAGTTCTTC.

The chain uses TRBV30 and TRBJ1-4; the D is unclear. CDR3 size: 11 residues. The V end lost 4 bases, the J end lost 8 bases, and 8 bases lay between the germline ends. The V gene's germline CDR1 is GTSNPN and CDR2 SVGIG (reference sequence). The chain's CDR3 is CAWTLREKLFF. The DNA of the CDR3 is TGTGCCTGGACCCTCCGAGAAAAACTGTTTTTT.

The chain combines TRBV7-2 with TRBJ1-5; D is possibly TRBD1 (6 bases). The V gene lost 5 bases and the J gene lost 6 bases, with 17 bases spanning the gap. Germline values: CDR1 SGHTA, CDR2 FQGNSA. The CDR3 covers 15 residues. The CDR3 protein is CASSQSTGLGQPQHF. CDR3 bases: TGTGCCAGCAGCCAATCCACAGGGCTCGGTCAGCCCCAGCATTTT.

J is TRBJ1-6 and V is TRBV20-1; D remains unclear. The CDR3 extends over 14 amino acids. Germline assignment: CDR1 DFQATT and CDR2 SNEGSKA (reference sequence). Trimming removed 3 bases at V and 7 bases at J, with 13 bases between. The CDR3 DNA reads TGCAGTGCTAGTCGTCCCTTTGACAATTCACCCCTCCACTTT. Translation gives CSASRPFDNSPLHF.

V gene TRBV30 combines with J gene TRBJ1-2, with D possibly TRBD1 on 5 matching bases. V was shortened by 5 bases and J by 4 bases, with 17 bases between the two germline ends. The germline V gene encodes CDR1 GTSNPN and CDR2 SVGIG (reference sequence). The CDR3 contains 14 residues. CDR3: CAWGSRGLGYGYTF. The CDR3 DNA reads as TGTGCCTGGGGTTCAAGGGGACTCGGCTATGGCTACACCTTC.

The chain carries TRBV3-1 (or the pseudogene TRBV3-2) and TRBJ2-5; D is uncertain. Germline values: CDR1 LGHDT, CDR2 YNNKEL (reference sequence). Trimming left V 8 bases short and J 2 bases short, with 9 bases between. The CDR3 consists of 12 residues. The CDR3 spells CASSMAQETQYF. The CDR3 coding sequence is TGTGCCAGCTCGATGGCTCAAGAGACCCAGTACTTC.

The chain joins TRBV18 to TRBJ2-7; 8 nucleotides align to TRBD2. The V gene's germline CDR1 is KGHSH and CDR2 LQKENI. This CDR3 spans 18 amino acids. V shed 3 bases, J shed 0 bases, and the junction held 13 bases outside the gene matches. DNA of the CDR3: TGTGCCAGCTCACCTACCAGCGGGAGAGCTTATTACTCCTACGAGCAGTACTTC. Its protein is CASSPTSGRAYYSYEQYF.

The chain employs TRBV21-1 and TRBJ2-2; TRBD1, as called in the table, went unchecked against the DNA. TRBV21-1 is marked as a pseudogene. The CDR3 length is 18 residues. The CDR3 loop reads CASSLYYLAGRSPGELFF. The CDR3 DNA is TGTGCCAGCAGCTTGTACTACTTGGCAGGGCGATCCCCCGGGGAGCTGTTTTTT.

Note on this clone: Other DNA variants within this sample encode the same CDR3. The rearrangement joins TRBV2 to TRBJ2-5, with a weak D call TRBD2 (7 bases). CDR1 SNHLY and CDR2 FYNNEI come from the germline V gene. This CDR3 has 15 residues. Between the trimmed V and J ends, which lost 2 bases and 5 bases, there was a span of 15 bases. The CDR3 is CASSERGAPGETQYF. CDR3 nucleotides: TGTGCCAGCAGTGAACGGGGGGCCCCGGGGGAGACCCAGTACTTC.

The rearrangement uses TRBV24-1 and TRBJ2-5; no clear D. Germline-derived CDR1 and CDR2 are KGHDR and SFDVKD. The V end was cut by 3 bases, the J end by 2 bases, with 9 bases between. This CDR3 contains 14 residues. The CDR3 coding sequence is TGTGCCACCAGTGATAGGCAGACACAAGAGACCCAGTACTTC. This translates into CATSDRQTQETQYF.

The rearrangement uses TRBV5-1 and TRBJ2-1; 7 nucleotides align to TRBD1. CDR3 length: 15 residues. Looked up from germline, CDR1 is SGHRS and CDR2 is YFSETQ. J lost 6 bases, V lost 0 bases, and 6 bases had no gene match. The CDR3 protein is CASSLGSRQGNEQFF. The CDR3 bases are TGCGCCAGCAGCTTGGGGTCTAGACAGGGCAATGAGCAGTTCTTC.

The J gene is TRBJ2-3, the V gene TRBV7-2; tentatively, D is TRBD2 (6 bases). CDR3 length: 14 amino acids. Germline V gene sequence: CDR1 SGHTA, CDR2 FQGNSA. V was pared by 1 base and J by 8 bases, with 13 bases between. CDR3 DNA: TGTGCCAGCAGCTTAGAAAATTCGCGGGGTACGCAGTATTTT. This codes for CASSLENSRGTQYF.

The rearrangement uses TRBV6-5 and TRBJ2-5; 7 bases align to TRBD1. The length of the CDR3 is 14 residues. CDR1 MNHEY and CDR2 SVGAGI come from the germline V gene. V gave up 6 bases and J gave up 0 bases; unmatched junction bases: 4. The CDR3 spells CASSFGTDQETQYF. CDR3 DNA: TGTGCCAGCAGCTTCGGGACAGACCAAGAGACCCAGTACTTC.

The CDR3, as DNA: TGTGCCAGCAGCCGCCTCGGGACAGGGTCGGGAAACACCATATATTTT. Protein sequence: CASSRLGTGSGNTIYF. The rearrangement links TRBV13 to TRBJ1-3, with 9 bases identical to TRBD1. The CDR3 is made up of 16 amino acids. J gave up 4 bases and V 5 bases, and 9 bases lay outside the gene matches. Per germline, CDR1 PRHDT and CDR2 FYEKMQ (reference sequence).

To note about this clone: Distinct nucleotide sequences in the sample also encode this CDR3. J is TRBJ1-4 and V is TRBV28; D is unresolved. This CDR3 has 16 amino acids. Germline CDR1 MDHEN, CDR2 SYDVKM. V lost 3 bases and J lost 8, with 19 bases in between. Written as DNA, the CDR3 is TGTGCCAGCAGTTTGGACGGCTCGAGGAGCCGAGAAAAACTGTTTTTT. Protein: CASSLDGSRSREKLFF.